This TCR beta chain was recorded in a study of blood T cells in healthy people across ages. Study-wide points: While age rose, TCR beta diversity per million T cells dropped in a roughly linear way. With unsorted PBMCs, a conclusive comparison of naive versus antigen-experienced cells was not possible.

Each donor was a healthy Caucasian individual from Russia, aged roughly 6 to 95. Worth noting for this clonotype: Its antigen is unidentified.

Combining a sample-barcoded 5' primer with a J-beta primer mix, a second PCR ran for about 6 to 11 cycles. Via MiXCR, TCRdb re-called the 5' RACE reads, giving one row per CDR3 protein. The table includes about 1.8 million distinct CDR3 sequences, approximately 50% detected once. Germline V gene lookup returns CDR1 SNHLY and CDR2 FYNNEI. Losses at the gene ends were 7 bases for V and 3 bases for J; bases not matched to a gene: 9. The CDR3 runs 16 residues. The sample taken for sequencing was blood. The receptor's source is a middle-aged woman in good health. The gene calls are TRBV2 and TRBJ2-5; 12 bases fit TRBD2. CDR3 nucleotides: TGTGCCAGCAATCGTCTAGCGGGGGGGCGAAAAGAGACCCAGTACTTC. Its translation: CASNRLAGGRKETQYF.